These 17 T cell receptor beta chains were all obtained from the same sample, sequenced in a study of PD-1 blockade in classical Hodgkin lymphoma. Every single patient, without exception, relapsed after autologous stem cell transplantation, and brentuximab vedotin exposure varied. Magnetic negative selection of thawed PBMCs was the method by which CD4+ T cells were purified. Profiled with immunoSEQ multiplex PCR; TCRdb holds only in-frame clones, not every one. The table has tens of thousands of clones, around 80% seen once. The sequenced sample was CD4+ T cells from blood, obtained at baseline. The receptors stem from a human donor with classical Hodgkin lymphoma.

This chain connects TRBV7-9 to TRBJ2-7; D may correspond to TRBD1 or TRBD2 (5 bases each). The CDR3 consists of 14 residues. The ends were cut back, 3 bases at V and 2 bases at J, with 11 bases in the middle. Germline loops: CDR1 SEHNR, CDR2 FQNEAQ (reference sequence). The CDR3 protein is CASSFGTETYEQYF. In DNA form, the CDR3 reads TGTGCCAGCAGCTTCGGGACGGAAACCTACGAGCAGTACTTC.

The chain links TRBV5-1 to TRBJ2-5; 11 bases are a match to TRBD2. CDR3 length: 14 amino acids. Germline CDR1 and CDR2: SGHRS and YFSETQ. The junction had 2 bases not matched to a gene; V was cut back by 7 bases and J by 0 bases. This chain's CDR3 is CASASGGYQETQYF. CDR3 nucleotides: TGCGCCAGCGCTAGCGGGGGGTACCAAGAGACCCAGTACTTC.

In this sample, this clone turned up once. The gene calls are TRBV11-3 and TRBJ2-5; D is possibly TRBD2 (6 bases). The CDR3 length is 14 residues. V was pared by 5 bases and J by 1 base, with 11 bases between. Germline loops: CDR1 SGHNT, CDR2 YENEEA. The CDR3 protein is CASSDRGFQETQYF. CDR3 coding DNA: TGTGCCAGCAGCGATCGGGGGTTCCAAGAGACCCAGTACTTC.

J is TRBJ2-7 and V is TRBV6-5; 13 nucleotides agree with TRBD2. Germline values: CDR1 MNHEY, CDR2 SVGAGI. V was clipped by 6 bases and J by 12 bases; unmatched bases: 11. This CDR3 contains 14 residues. CDR3 coding DNA: TGTGCCAGCAGCCTTTCCGGGACTAGCGGGGTCTGGTACTTC. Protein product: CASSLSGTSGVWYF.

The chain links TRBV5-8 to TRBJ2-4; 11 nucleotides line up with TRBD2. V was pared by 4 bases and J by 0 bases, with 6 bases of the junction left unmatched. This CDR3 spans 17 amino acids. Germline-derived CDR1 and CDR2 are SGHTS and YDEGEE. The CDR3 DNA reads as TGTGCCAGCAGCACCGGGACTAGCGGATTAGCCAAAAACATTCAGTACTTC. Translated: CASSTGTSGLAKNIQYF.

The genes are TRBV11-2 and TRBJ2-3, with TRBD2 identical over 12 bases. Per the germline V gene, CDR1 is SGHAT and CDR2 is FQNNGV. With V trimmed by 5 bases and J by 1 base, 4 bases remained unmatched. The CDR3 is 16 residues long. CDR3: CASSPRLAGGTDTQYF. The CDR3 region has the DNA TGTGCCAGCAGCCCAAGACTAGCGGGGGGCACAGATACGCAGTATTTT.

The rearrangement uses TRBV5-6 and TRBJ1-4; 11 bases line up with TRBD1. This CDR3 contains 15 residues. The V gene's germline CDR1 is SGHDT and CDR2 YYEEEE. The V segment lost 2 bases and the J segment 7 bases; nucleotides outside the gene matches: 4. The CDR3 bases are TGTGCCAGCAGCTTCGGGACAGGGGGAGGTGAAAAACTGTTTTTT. As protein: CASSFGTGGGEKLFF.

The chain couples TRBV5-1 to TRBJ1-3; D is undetermined. V dropped 5 bases and J dropped 0 bases, with 9 bases sitting between them. This CDR3 is built from 14 residues. Germline lookup yields CDR1 SGHRS and CDR2 YFSETQ. The CDR3 nucleotides read TGCGCCAGCAGGCCCCTAGACTCTGGAAACACCATATATTTT. Translation: CASRPLDSGNTIYF.

The V and J genes are TRBV5-8 and TRBJ1-2, with 9 bases matching TRBD1. Germline-derived CDR1 and CDR2 are SGHTS and YDEGEE. With 0 bases clipped from V and 2 bases from J, the junction kept 2 bases outside the gene matches. This CDR3 has 15 amino acids. The CDR3 loop is CASSLVGTGNYGYTF. In nucleotides, the CDR3 is TGTGCCAGCAGCTTGGTAGGGACAGGGAACTATGGCTACACCTTC.

The CDR3 DNA is TGTGCCAGCTCACTACTCCAGGGGACTGGCAATCAGCCCCAGCATTTT. Its protein is CASSLLQGTGNQPQHF. The V and J genes are TRBV18 and TRBJ1-5; D possibly corresponds to TRBD1 (6 bases). Germline loops: CDR1 KGHSH, CDR2 LQKENI. With 4 bases removed from V and 2 bases from J, the gap between germline ends came to 15 bases. This CDR3 has 16 residues.

The table lists this clone with a count of one. A junction boundary mismatches the germline segment, possibly from a read error. The gene calls are TRBV11-3 and TRBJ1-4; possibly TRBD1 for D (6 bases). Looked up from germline, CDR1 is SGHNT and CDR2 is YENEEA. The CDR3 spans 13 residues. Here the CDR3 reads CASSFCDRRKTVF. The CDR3 bases are TGTGCCAGCAGCTTCTGTGACAGGCGAAAAACTGTTTTT.

This clone has a handful of counts. This chain uses TRBV5-5 with TRBJ1-1, with a tentative D call TRBD1 (5 bases). CDR1 and CDR2 (germline): SGHKS, YYEKEE (reference sequence). The V and J ends lost 0 bases and 4 bases respectively, with 16 bases between them. There are 16 residues in the CDR3. CDR3 nucleotides: TGTGCCAGCAGCTTGGCTACGCAGGGAGAAGGCACTGAAGCTTTCTTT. It translates to CASSLATQGEGTEAFF.

The chain is built from TRBV30 and TRBJ2-3; D perhaps matches TRBD1 (6 bases). CDR1 is GTSNPN, CDR2 SVGIG, per germline (reference sequence). Trimming took 3 bases from V and 2 from J, leaving 15 bases between them. The CDR3 totals 15 residues. CDR3 DNA: TGTGCCTGGAGCGCTGGGACACCAAACACAGATACGCAGTATTTT. It translates to CAWSAGTPNTDTQYF.

This clone was observed a single time. This sequence joins TRBV6-1 and TRBJ2-5, with 9 bases aligning to TRBD1. The J call is in doubt because the DNA end fits TRBJ2-7 better. The CDR3 sequence is 15 residues long. Germline CDR1 reads MNHNS; CDR2 reads SASEGT. The CDR3: CASSGNRDRVSEQYF. Here the CDR3 DNA reads TGTGCCAGCAGTGGAAACCGGGACAGGGTAAGCGAGCAGTACTTC.

This chain uses TRBV4-1 with TRBJ2-3; D is ambiguous. Trimming pared 4 bases from V and 5 bases from J, leaving 16 bases between. The CDR3 contains 15 residues. CDR1 and CDR2 from the germline V gene are MGHRA and YSYEKL. The CDR3 region has the DNA TGCGCCAGCAGCCTCCCGGACGGGTCCGGAGATACGCAGTATTTT. Translation gives CASSLPDGSGDTQYF.

This chain joins TRBV6-4 and TRBJ1-5, with 8 bases lining up with TRBD1. V dropped 3 bases and J dropped 7; count of bases not matched to a gene: 2. The CDR3 is 13 amino acids. In germline, CDR1 is MRHNA, CDR2 SNTAGT. CDR3 residues: CASSEQGGQPQHF. The CDR3 nucleotides are TGTGCCAGCAGTGAACAGGGGGGCCAGCCCCAGCATTTT.

This chain connects TRBV27 to TRBJ1-3; D is unclear. Per the germline V gene, CDR1 is MNHEY and CDR2 is SMNVEV (reference sequence). V was trimmed by 7 bases and J by 4 bases, leaving 8 bases between them. The CDR3 extends over 12 amino acids. This CDR3 is CASISAGNTIYF. The CDR3 DNA reads TGTGCCAGCATTTCTGCCGGAAACACCATATATTTT.